Listed here are 16 T cell receptor beta chains from one sample, sequenced in a study of vaccination effects on CD4 cells after COVID-19. For these TCRs, the target antigens are not known. Produced via immunoSEQ multiplex PCR; TCRdb's table is partial and in-frame only. Altogether about 15,000 clones are present, over 70% being singletons, with the ten largest covering roughly 24%. Antigen-specific CD4+ T cell clonotypes were called by their expansion after viral peptide-pool culture in ViraFEST. With more than nine days of culture completed, CD4+ T cells were isolated. From March to December 2020, the person had a SARS-CoV-2 infection that was confirmed by PCR. Two-dose BNT162b2 or mRNA-1273 vaccination was given to participants. The starting material was CD4+ T cells from PBMCs cultured with HCoV-NL63 spike peptides, obtained after COVID-19 vaccination. The receptors were sampled from a human donor who had a prior SARS-CoV-2 infection.

The gene calls are TRBV18 and TRBJ1-3, with 9 positions matching TRBD1. The CDR3 length is 15 residues. V shed 6 bases, J shed 4 bases, and the junction held 7 bases outside the gene matches. CDR1 is KGHSH and CDR2 is LQKENI in the germline V gene. CDR3 DNA: TGTGCCAGCTCCCAAGGACAGGGGCCAGGAAACACCATATATTTT. This codes for CASSQGQGPGNTIYF.

The chain recombines TRBV11-3 with TRBJ2-7; 11 bases agree with TRBD2. The CDR3 has 16 residues. The J segment lost 0 bases and the V segment lost 5 bases, leaving 6 bases of the junction unmatched. Per the germline V gene, CDR1 is SGHNT and CDR2 is YENEEA. CDR3 sequence (DNA): TGTGCCAGCAGCCGACCGGGACTAGCGGCCTCCTACGAGCAGTACTTC. Amino acids: CASSRPGLAASYEQYF.

J is TRBJ2-1 and V is TRBV27, with 11 bases that match TRBD2. The junction had 10 bases not matched to a gene; V was cut back by 5 bases and J by 4 bases. The length of the CDR3 is 17 residues. The germline gives CDR1 MNHEY, CDR2 SMNVEV (reference sequence). The CDR3: CASSQYHTSGGYNEQFF. The CDR3 DNA reads TGTGCCAGCAGTCAATACCACACTAGCGGGGGATACAATGAGCAGTTCTTC.

The V and J genes are TRBV2 and TRBJ2-1, with TRBD2 matching 9 bases. Germline assignment: CDR1 SNHLY and CDR2 FYNNEI. The J segment lost 15 bases and the V segment lost 8 bases, leaving 14 bases of the junction unmatched. The CDR3 has 13 amino acids. The CDR3 sequence: CASSIAGEAGRFF. The CDR3 region has the DNA TGTGCCAGCTCTATAGCGGGGGAGGCGGGTCGGTTCTTC.

This CDR3 reads CASSLHHSSDTGELFF. CDR3 nucleotide sequence: TGTGCCAGCAGCTTGCATCACAGTAGCGACACCGGGGAGCTGTTTTTT. This rearrangement joins TRBV5-4 to TRBJ2-2, with D possibly matching TRBD2 (5 bases). The CDR3 extends over 16 amino acids. Trimming cost V 1 base and J 3 bases, with 13 bases left between them. CDR1 is SGHNT, CDR2 YYREEE, per germline (reference sequence).

This chain joins TRBV3-1 (or the pseudogene TRBV3-2) and TRBJ2-5; 13 nucleotides line up with TRBD2. The CDR3 covers 15 residues. Looked up from germline, CDR1 is LGHDT and CDR2 is YNNKEL (reference sequence). The J segment lost 5 bases and the V segment lost 4 bases, leaving 4 bases of the junction unmatched. CDR3 nucleotides: TGTGCCAGCAGCCGGGGACTAGCGGGGCCGGAGACCCAGTACTTC. This sequence encodes CASSRGLAGPETQYF.

The V and J genes are TRBV6-5 and TRBJ2-3; D is ambiguous. Germline V gene data show CDR1 as MNHEY and CDR2 as SVGAGI. Trimming removed 5 bases at V and 5 bases at J, with 11 bases between. CDR3 size: 13 residues. CDR3 coding DNA: TGTGCCAGCAGTCAAAGCTACAAAGATACGCAGTATTTT. As protein: CASSQSYKDTQYF.

The chain is built from TRBV10-1 and TRBJ2-3; D unclear. V was clipped by 7 bases and J by 3 bases, with 8 bases between them. The CDR3 consists of 12 residues. Germline V gene data show CDR1 as WNHNN and CDR2 as SYGVQD (reference sequence). The DNA of the CDR3 is TGCGCCAGCACTGCTTTGACAGATACGCAGTATTTT. Translated, it gives CASTALTDTQYF.

V usage is TRBV28 and J usage is TRBJ1-1; weak D call: TRBD1 (6 bases). The germline CDR1 and CDR2 sequences are MDHEN and SYDVKM. Trimming removed 7 bases from V and 1 base from J, with 19 bases in between. The CDR3 is 16 residues long. The CDR3 bases are TGTGCCAGCACAGTAGGACCCGGGGGGCAGAACACTGAAGCTTTCTTT. Translating it yields CASTVGPGGQNTEAFF.

The chain employs TRBV5-1 and TRBJ2-2, with D uncertain. CDR3 length: 14 amino acids. Germline lookup yields CDR1 SGHRS and CDR2 YFSETQ. Trimming took off 1 base at V and 4 bases at J, with 8 bases between the two ends. The CDR3 region is CASSLPGFTGELFF. The CDR3 bases are TGCGCCAGCAGCTTGCCGGGCTTCACCGGGGAGCTGTTTTTT.

The genes are TRBV20-1 and TRBJ2-7; 9 positions agree with TRBD1. Germline values: CDR1 DFQATT, CDR2 SNEGSKA (reference sequence). The J segment lost 7 bases and the V segment lost 3 bases, leaving 13 bases of the junction unmatched. The CDR3 loop spans 15 amino acids. CDR3 DNA: TGCAGTGCTAGTTTACCGGGACAGGGATCCCGGGAGCAGTACTTC. Amino acids: CSASLPGQGSREQYF.

V is TRBV20-1 and J is TRBJ1-4; no reliable D call. V gave up 7 bases and J gave up 7 bases, with 10 bases separating them. Germline V gives CDR1 DFQATT, CDR2 SNEGSKA (reference sequence). The length of the CDR3 is 11 residues. The CDR3 nucleotides are TGCAGTGTCCACGCTAGTGAAAAACTGTTTTTT. Its translation: CSVHASEKLFF.

The V gene is TRBV7-2, the J gene TRBJ2-7; maybe TRBD2 (6 bases). V was trimmed by 7 bases and J by 0 bases, leaving 16 bases between them. The CDR3 extends over 15 amino acids. Germline V gene lookup returns CDR1 SGHTA and CDR2 FQGNSA. The CDR3 nucleotides read TGTGCCAGCAATCCCGGCCCGGGGGACTCCTACGAGCAGTACTTC. Its protein is CASNPGPGDSYEQYF. Based on the CDR3 plus reference TRBV7-2 and TRBJ2-7, the full variable domain is GAGVSQSPSNKVTEKGKDVELRCDPISGHTALYWYRQSLGQGLEFLIYFQGNSAPDKSGLPSDRFSAERTGGSVSTLTIQRTQQEDSAVYLCASNPGPGDSYEQYFGPGTRLTVT.

The gene calls are TRBV7-2 and TRBJ2-1; D gene uncertain. Germline CDR1 is SGHTA and CDR2 is FQGNSA. V lost 0 bases and J lost 9, with 12 bases in between. The CDR3 covers 14 residues. In DNA form, the CDR3 reads TGTGCCAGCAGCTTAGCAGCACCCCCAGGTGAGCAGTTCTTC. Encoded protein: CASSLAAPPGEQFF. Full variable domain (rest looked up from reference TRBV7-2 and TRBJ2-1): GAGVSQSPSNKVTEKGKDVELRCDPISGHTALYWYRQSLGQGLEFLIYFQGNSAPDKSGLPSDRFSAERTGGSVSTLTIQRTQQEDSAVYLCASSLAAPPGEQFFGPGTRLTVL.

CDR3 in DNA: TGTGCCACCAGCAGAGGCGAGAGCGAAAAACTGTTTTTT. Translation gives CATSRGESEKLFF. V usage is TRBV15 and J usage is TRBJ1-4; D unresolved. The CDR3 runs 13 residues. V lost 1 base and J 8 bases, leaving 8 bases between the germline ends. Germline loops: CDR1 LNHNV, CDR2 YYDKDF (reference sequence).

The chain recombines TRBV20-1 with TRBJ2-1, with a tentative D call TRBD2 (5 bases). The CDR3 runs to 11 residues. V lost 6 bases, J lost 4 bases, and 7 bases lay in between. The V gene's germline CDR1 is DFQATT and CDR2 SNEGSKA (reference sequence). The DNA for the CDR3 is TGCAGTGCGGTAGCGTACAATGAGCAGTTCTTC. This codes for CSAVAYNEQFF.